The 24 T cell receptor beta chains below were found in one sample sequenced in a study of T cells in tumors after PD-1 blockade. Clones were sequenced by immunoSEQ multiplex PCR, and TCRdb holds only the in-frame ones, with some missing. Altogether about 59,000 clones are present, about four fifths being singletons, with the ten largest covering around 15%. This specimen consisted of PBMCs, obtained before anti-PD-1 treatment. These receptors originate from a human donor with basal cell carcinoma.

This chain links TRBV20-1 with TRBJ2-5; possibly TRBD2 for D (7 bases). The CDR3 runs 14 residues. Germline lookup yields CDR1 DFQATT and CDR2 SNEGSKA (reference sequence). Between the trimmed V and J ends, which lost 3 bases and 5 bases, there was a span of 16 bases. CDR3 bases: TGCAGTGCTAGTCAAGCGGGGAGGGGGGAGACCCAGTACTTC. Translated, it gives CSASQAGRGETQYF.

V is TRBV5-1 and J is TRBJ2-5; no reliable D call. CDR1 is SGHRS and CDR2 is YFSETQ in the germline V gene. This CDR3 contains 14 residues. V lost 3 bases and J 2 bases, leaving 11 bases between the germline ends. CDR3 residues: CASSSRLVQETQYF. Written as DNA, the CDR3 is TGCGCCAGCAGCTCCCGACTCGTACAAGAGACCCAGTACTTC. Full variable domain (remainder filled in from reference TRBV5-1 and TRBJ2-5): KAGVTQTPRYLIKTRGQQVTLSCSPISGHRSVSWYQQTPGQGLQFLFEYFSETQRNKGNFPGRFSGRQFSNSRSEMNVSTLELGDSALYLCASSSRLVQETQYFGPGTRLLVL.

The genes are TRBV30 and TRBJ1-5, with TRBD1 as a possible D gene (6 bases). This CDR3 comprises 15 residues. The V end was cut by 2 bases, the J end by 0 bases, with 11 bases between. Germline CDR1 and CDR2: GTSNPN and SVGIG (reference sequence). The CDR3 region has the DNA TGTGCCTGGAGTAGTCAGGGGATTAGCAATCAGCCCCAGCATTTT. This codes for CAWSSQGISNQPQHF.

Worth noting for this clone: Germline is not matched at one junction end, which may reflect a read error. This chain links TRBV5-6 with TRBJ2-1; D remains ambiguous. The CDR3 sequence is 17 residues long. Germline V gene sequence: CDR1 SGHDT, CDR2 YYEEEE. The DNA of the CDR3 is TGTGCCAGCTGCTTTTTGCCGCCGCGTGGGCCCTACAATGAGCAGTTCTTC. The encoded protein is CASCFLPPRGPYNEQFF.

This sequence joins TRBV7-3 and TRBJ2-1, with D unclear. Germline CDR1 SGHTA, CDR2 FQGTGA. The CDR3 is 14 amino acids. V gave up 2 bases and J gave up 8 bases, with 13 bases separating them. The DNA for the CDR3 is TGTGCCAGCAGCTTATACCACGCCGACCATGAGCAGTTCTTC. It specifies CASSLYHADHEQFF.

V is TRBV6-5 and J is TRBJ1-2, with TRBD1 matching over 12 bases. The CDR3 contains 14 residues. The germline V gene has CDR1 MNHEY and CDR2 SVGAGI. J lost 6 bases, V lost 6 bases, and 5 bases had no gene match. CDR3 in amino acids: CASRGTGGMDGYTF. The CDR3 DNA sequence: TGTGCCAGCAGAGGGACAGGGGGCATGGATGGCTACACCTTC.

The genes are TRBV15 and TRBJ2-1; maybe TRBD2 (5 bases). V was cut by 2 bases and J by 11 bases, with 16 bases left in between. CDR1 is LNHNV and CDR2 is YYDKDF in the germline V gene (reference sequence). The CDR3 has 14 amino acids. CDR3 nucleotide sequence: TGTGCCACCAGCAGAACGGACTTACGGGATAAGCAGTTCTTC. Translated, it gives CATSRTDLRDKQFF.

This clone appeared many times. The CDR3 region is CASSLEVGVLTEQYF. The DNA of the CDR3 is TGTGCCAGCAGCTTGGAGGTCGGGGTTCTTACGGAGCAGTACTTC. The chain carries TRBV5-6 and TRBJ2-7; D may be TRBD2 (5 bases). V was shortened by 0 bases and J by 7 bases, with 17 bases between the two germline ends. CDR1 is SGHDT, CDR2 YYEEEE, per germline. The CDR3 is 15 residues long.

The chain employs TRBV21-1 and TRBJ1-6; the DNA was not used to check the table's D call, TRBD1. TRBV21-1 is a listed pseudogene. The CDR3 has 14 amino acids. In DNA form, the CDR3 reads TGTGCCAGCAGCAAAGGGCCAGGGGGATCACCCCTCCACTTT. Translation: CASSKGPGGSPLHF.

The chain has TRBV27 and TRBJ1-3; 7 nucleotides match TRBD1. The CDR3 contains 16 residues. Germline V CDR1 and CDR2: MNHEY, SMNVEV (reference sequence). With V trimmed by 5 bases and J by 4 bases, 11 bases remained unmatched. The DNA of the CDR3 is TGTGCCAGCAGTCCAACGGACAGGCGGATGGGAAACACCATATATTTT. Translation: CASSPTDRRMGNTIYF.

This chain connects TRBV13 to TRBJ2-7, with 10 bases matching TRBD2. CDR3 length: 15 amino acids. J was trimmed by 4 bases and V by 0 bases; bases with no gene match: 3. The germline V gene has CDR1 PRHDT and CDR2 FYEKMQ (reference sequence). CDR3 DNA sequence: TGTGCCAGCAGCTTAGGACTAGCGGGGTCATACGAGCAGTACTTC. This translates into CASSLGLAGSYEQYF.

This sequence joins TRBV5-1 and TRBJ2-7; TRBD1 agrees at 7 bases. Germline CDR1 and CDR2: SGHRS and YFSETQ. Trimming took 0 bases from V and 2 from J; bases not matched to a gene: 5. This CDR3 is 15 amino acids long. CDR3 DNA sequence: TGCGCCAGCAGCTTGGTGGCTCAGGGGGCCTACGAGCAGTACTTC. Its translation is CASSLVAQGAYEQYF.

This clone has just a few counts. The rearrangement links TRBV7-3 to TRBJ2-5; 9 bases are a match to TRBD1. This CDR3 region has 15 residues. Germline V gene lookup returns CDR1 SGHTA and CDR2 FQGTGA. J was trimmed by 5 bases and V by 5 bases; bases with no gene match: 9. CDR3 DNA: TGTGCCAGCAGCCCTGGGACAGGGCACGACGAGACCCAGTACTTC. Translation gives CASSPGTGHDETQYF.

This clone has more than one count but fewer than ten. V and J are TRBV6-6 and TRBJ1-5; D is uncertain. The germline CDR1 and CDR2 sequences are MNHNY and SVGAGI (reference sequence). CDR3 size: 14 residues. V shed 4 bases and J shed 4 bases, with 11 bases lying between them. CDR3 bases: TGTGCCAGCAGTTCCCCGGGAGTAAATCAGCCCCAGCATTTT. It specifies CASSSPGVNQPQHF.

This chain connects TRBV9 to TRBJ1-1; no clear D. The CDR3 runs 15 residues. The V end lost 0 bases, the J end lost 4 bases, and 13 bases lay between the germline ends. CDR1 SGDLS and CDR2 YYNGEE come from the germline V gene. The CDR3 here is CASSVDPTPTTEAFF. CDR3 bases: TGTGCCAGCAGCGTAGATCCGACACCGACCACTGAAGCTTTCTTT.

The chain carries TRBV7-9 and TRBJ2-5; 9 bases align to TRBD1. The CDR3 extends over 16 amino acids. Germline-derived CDR1 and CDR2 are SEHNR and FQNEAQ (reference sequence). V dropped 4 bases and J dropped 3; count of bases not matched to a gene: 9. The CDR3 coding sequence is TGTGCCAGCAGCTGGGGACAGGGTCAGGGGAAAGAGACCCAGTACTTC. Translation gives CASSWGQGQGKETQYF.

This chain links TRBV12-3 or TRBV12-4 with TRBJ2-7; no definite D call. The V end lost 6 bases, the J end lost 2 bases, and 8 bases lay between the germline ends. CDR3 length equals 12 residues. The CDR3 nucleotides read TGTGCCAGCAGGGCTGGAACCTACGAGCAGTACTTC. This gives the protein CASRAGTYEQYF.

This clone is a singleton in its sample. The chain is built from TRBV18 and TRBJ1-6; D is unclear. V lost 4 bases to trimming and J lost 6 bases, with 13 bases between them. Germline V gene sequence: CDR1 KGHSH, CDR2 LQKENI. This CDR3 is built from 15 residues. The chain's CDR3 is CASSLTGNPNSPLHF. CDR3 coding DNA: TGTGCCAGCTCACTAACGGGGAATCCTAATTCACCCCTCCACTTT.

V usage is TRBV6-5 and J usage is TRBJ1-6; D might be TRBD1 (6 bases). In germline, CDR1 is MNHEY, CDR2 SVGAGI. The length of the CDR3 is 14 residues. The germline V and J ends were trimmed by 4 bases and 7 bases, with 11 bases remaining between them. The DNA for the CDR3 is TGTGCCAGCAGTTGGACAGCAAACAATTCACCCCTCCACTTT. This codes for CASSWTANNSPLHF.

This chain uses TRBV3-1 (or the pseudogene TRBV3-2) with TRBJ1-2; D may be TRBD1 (6 bases). The CDR3 length is 14 residues. Germline CDR1 is LGHDT and CDR2 is YNNKEL (reference sequence). V lost 1 base to trimming and J lost 6 bases, with 12 bases between them. The CDR3 here is CASSQVQGKDGYTF. DNA for the CDR3: TGTGCCAGCAGCCAAGTCCAGGGGAAGGATGGCTACACCTTC.

The CDR3 DNA is TGTGCCAGCAGCCAACAGCCCGGTTACGAGCAGTACTTC. Encoded protein: CASSQQPGYEQYF. The rearrangement uses TRBV4-2 and TRBJ2-7; D is undetermined. CDR1 and CDR2 (germline): LGHNA, YNFKEQ. CDR3 size: 13 residues. Trimming stripped 2 bases from V and 4 bases from J, with 9 bases between.

This clone appeared a single time. V is TRBV3-1 (or the pseudogene TRBV3-2) and J is TRBJ1-5; D unresolved. Per the germline V gene, CDR1 is LGHDT and CDR2 is YNNKEL (reference sequence). The CDR3 length is 15 residues. Trimming shortened V by 0 bases and J by 7 bases, and 13 bases separated the two germline ends. The chain's CDR3 is CASSQDLNSGQPQHF. The CDR3 nucleotides read TGTGCCAGCAGCCAAGATCTCAATTCGGGGCAGCCCCAGCATTTT.

The chain recombines TRBV19 with TRBJ1-1, with D maybe TRBD1 (5 bases). The V end lost 1 base, the J end lost 6 bases, and 6 bases lay between the germline ends. This CDR3 has 12 residues. Germline loops: CDR1 LNHDA, CDR2 SQIVND (reference sequence). CDR3 sequence: CASSIGGAEAFF. The CDR3 region has the DNA TGTGCCAGTAGTATAGGGGGCGCTGAAGCTTTCTTT.

This sequence joins TRBV6-5 and TRBJ1-2; D not certain. Looked up from germline, CDR1 is MNHEY and CDR2 is SVGAGI. Deletions cut 3 bases from V and 4 bases from J, with 12 bases between. The CDR3 length is 14 residues. The CDR3, as DNA: TGTGCCAGCAGTTATTCCGCGCAATCCTATGGCTACACCTTC. It codes for CASSYSAQSYGYTF.